The 21 T cell receptor beta chains listed next were all sequenced from one sample in a study of cytomegalovirus exposure and HLA in healthy donors. The PCR employed 60 Vbeta primers together with 13 Jbeta primers. Measured with immunoSEQ multiplex PCR; TCRdb has only the in-frame clones, and not every one. This sample has about 160,000 clones; around 60% occur once, and the top ten carry roughly 6.8%. Sequencing was carried out using PBMCs. The origin of the receptors is a woman in her fifties or sixties in good health and CMV-seropositive.

This sequence joins TRBV28 and TRBJ2-7, with 9 bases lining up with TRBD2. V was pared by 3 bases and J by 3 bases, with 6 bases of the junction left unmatched. The germline V gene has CDR1 MDHEN and CDR2 SYDVKM. CDR3 length: 15 residues. The CDR3 DNA sequence: TGTGCCAGCAGTTTTAGGCTAGCGGGATACTACGAGCAGTACTTC. Translation: CASSFRLAGYYEQYF.

Here the CDR3 DNA reads TGTGCCAGTAGTATAGCCTTTAGTGCAGATACGCAGTATTTT. Translation gives CASSIAFSADTQYF. The chain carries TRBV19 and TRBJ2-3; D not certain. The CDR3 sequence is 14 residues long. V lost 1 base to trimming and J lost 4 bases, with 9 bases between them. Germline V CDR1 and CDR2: LNHDA, SQIVND (reference sequence).

V and J are TRBV9 and TRBJ2-7; 8 bases align to TRBD1. The CDR3 is 14 residues long. The junction had 4 bases not matched to a gene; V was cut back by 4 bases and J by 1 base. In germline, CDR1 is SGDLS, CDR2 YYNGEE. The DNA of the CDR3 is TGTGCCAGCAGCTTAGGACAGGGATCCTACGAGCAGTACTTC. Translation gives CASSLGQGSYEQYF.

The chain combines TRBV28 with TRBJ2-3; 8 nucleotides agree with TRBD2. Germline V gene data show CDR1 as MDHEN and CDR2 as SYDVKM. V gave up 5 bases and J gave up 5 bases; unmatched junction bases: 6. The CDR3 totals 14 residues. CDR3 region: CASSTGTRVDTQYF. The CDR3 bases are TGTGCCAGCAGTACCGGGACTAGAGTAGATACGCAGTATTTT. The variable domain in full, with the rest retrieved from reference TRBV28 and TRBJ2-3, is DVKVTQSSRYLVKRTGEKVFLECVQDMDHENMFWYRQDPGLGLRLIYFSYDVKMKEKGDIPEGYSVSREKKERFSLILESASTNQTSMYLCASSTGTRVDTQYFGPGTRLTVL.

The gene calls are TRBV2 and TRBJ2-7; perhaps TRBD2 as D (5 bases). The CDR3 consists of 13 residues. Germline V gene lookup returns CDR1 SNHLY and CDR2 FYNNEI. The V end lost 5 bases, the J end lost 4 bases, and 12 bases lay between the germline ends. Here the CDR3 reads CASSRARDYEQYF. The CDR3 DNA sequence: TGTGCCAGCAGTCGCGCGAGGGATTACGAGCAGTACTTC.

This clone came up a few times. The chain couples TRBV6-5 to TRBJ2-7; D may be TRBD2 (6 bases). V lost 0 bases and J lost 2, with 11 bases in between. The CDR3 loop spans 15 amino acids. Germline values: CDR1 MNHEY, CDR2 SVGAGI. In DNA form, the CDR3 reads TGTGCCAGCAGTTACTCCGGGCGGGACGCCTACGAGCAGTACTTC. It codes for CASSYSGRDAYEQYF.

The chain joins TRBV7-9 to TRBJ2-2, with 9 positions matching TRBD1. J gave up 4 bases and V 8 bases, and 14 bases lay outside the gene matches. Germline loops: CDR1 SEHNR, CDR2 FQNEAQ (reference sequence). This CDR3 is built from 17 residues. Here the CDR3 DNA reads TGTGCCAGCTCGATTTTTATCGGACAGGGGTTCACCGGGGAGCTGTTTTTT. Translating gives CASSIFIGQGFTGELFF. Full variable domain (outside the CDR3, taken from reference TRBV7-9 and TRBJ2-2): DTGVSQNPRHKITKRGQNVTFRCDPISEHNRLYWYRQTLGQGPEFLTYFQNEAQLEKSRLLSDRFSAERPKGSFSTLEIQRTEQGDSAMYLCASSIFIGQGFTGELFFGEGSRLTVL.

There are a few counts of this clone. The V and J genes are TRBV7-2 and TRBJ1-1; 11 bases agree with TRBD1. The CDR3 consists of 16 residues. The trim removed 5 bases at V and 10 bases at J, leaving 15 bases unmatched. Looked up from germline, CDR1 is SGHTA and CDR2 is FQGNSA. The CDR3 reads CASSGGPTPGQGVAFF. The CDR3 DNA reads TGTGCCAGCAGCGGGGGACCCACTCCGGGACAGGGGGTAGCTTTCTTT.

This sequence joins TRBV7-2 and TRBJ2-1; the match to TRBD2 covers 9 bases. The CDR3 is 17 residues long. V lost 0 bases and J lost 8; bases outside the gene matches: 11. Germline loops: CDR1 SGHTA, CDR2 FQGNSA. CDR3 loop: CASSLAPSGNFMDEQFF. DNA for the CDR3: TGTGCCAGCAGCTTAGCGCCTAGCGGGAATTTTATGGATGAGCAGTTCTTC.

The rearrangement uses TRBV7-2 and TRBJ2-7, with 8 bases identical to TRBD2. The CDR3 consists of 16 residues. Germline V gene lookup returns CDR1 SGHTA and CDR2 FQGNSA. Trimming removed 3 bases from V and 3 bases from J; junction bases left unmatched: 10. The DNA of the CDR3 is TGTGCCAGCAGCTTTCCGACGGGAGGGGGGAACTACGAGCAGTACTTC. This gives the protein CASSFPTGGGNYEQYF. Looking up the rest from reference TRBV7-2 and TRBJ2-7 gives the full variable domain: GAGVSQSPSNKVTEKGKDVELRCDPISGHTALYWYRQSLGQGLEFLIYFQGNSAPDKSGLPSDRFSAERTGGSVSTLTIQRTQQEDSAVYLCASSFPTGGGNYEQYFGPGTRLTVT.

The sample holds a few counts of this clone. The chain has TRBV5-8 and TRBJ2-5, with D unresolved. This CDR3 is 12 amino acids long. Germline values: CDR1 SGHTS, CDR2 YDEGEE. V lost 4 bases, J lost 5 bases, and 9 bases lay in between. The CDR3 nucleotides read TGTGCCAGCAGCCCGGTTCGGGAGACCCAGTACTTC. Amino acid sequence: CASSPVRETQYF.

The V gene is TRBV29-1, the J gene TRBJ2-5; 7 bases align to TRBD1. V lost 5 bases to trimming and J lost 0 bases; unmatched junction nucleotides: 18. The length of the CDR3 is 18 residues. CDR1 and CDR2 from the germline V gene are SQVTM and ANQGSEA. DNA for the CDR3: TGCAGCGTTCCCTCCCCAGGGACAGCCCGTTCGTACCAAGAGACCCAGTACTTC. Residues: CSVPSPGTARSYQETQYF.

The chain is built from TRBV29-1 and TRBJ2-6; D gene uncertain. Trimming pared 3 bases from V and 0 bases from J, leaving 3 bases between. This CDR3 is built from 13 residues. The V gene's germline CDR1 is SQVTM and CDR2 ANQGSEA. The CDR3 DNA reads as TGCAGCGTTGAGAGCTCTGGGGCCAACGTCCTGACTTTC. Translation gives CSVESSGANVLTF. The whole variable domain, filled in from reference TRBV29-1 and TRBJ2-6, reads SAVISQKPSRDICQRGTSLTIQCQVDSQVTMMFWYRQQPGQSLTLIATANQGSEATYESGFVIDKFPISRPNLTFSTLTVSNMSPEDSSIYLCSVESSGANVLTFGAGSRLTVL.

The sample holds many counts of this clone. This chain uses TRBV6-4 with TRBJ1-4; D is unresolved. V lost 2 bases and J lost 7, with 8 bases in between. CDR3 length: 13 residues. The germline V gene has CDR1 MRHNA and CDR2 SNTAGT. The chain's CDR3 is CASSDREGEKLFF. CDR3 DNA sequence: TGTGCCAGCAGTGACAGGGAGGGTGAAAAACTGTTTTTT.

The chain recombines TRBV28 with TRBJ1-2; 11 bases are a match to TRBD1. This CDR3 contains 17 residues. The germline V gene encodes CDR1 MDHEN and CDR2 SYDVKM. V was clipped by 4 bases and J by 4 bases; unmatched bases: 11. CDR3 residues: CASSSPAGTGGIYGYTF. CDR3 DNA: TGTGCCAGCAGTTCCCCTGCCGGGACAGGGGGGATCTATGGCTACACCTTC.

J is TRBJ2-5 and V is TRBV7-6; TRBD1 might be the D (6 bases). The length of the CDR3 is 11 residues. V lost 6 bases, J lost 5 bases, and 7 bases lay in between. From germline, CDR1 is SGHVS and CDR2 FNYEAQ. CDR3 region: CASRRGETQYF. CDR3 nucleotides: TGTGCCAGCAGGAGGGGGGAGACCCAGTACTTC. Full variable domain (rest looked up from reference TRBV7-6 and TRBJ2-5): GAGVSQSPRYKVTKRGQDVALRCDPISGHVSLYWYRQALGQGPEFLTYFNYEAQQDKSGLPNDRFSAERPEGSISTLTIQRTEQRDSAMYRCASRRGETQYFGPGTRLLVL.

The chain is built from TRBV7-3 and TRBJ2-1; D is possibly TRBD2 (6 bases). The V and J ends lost 6 bases and 8 bases respectively, with 11 bases between them. Germline values: CDR1 SGHTA, CDR2 FQGTGA. This CDR3 contains 12 residues. The CDR3 region is CASRSGGDEQFF. The CDR3 region has the DNA TGTGCCAGCAGGTCTGGAGGGGATGAGCAGTTCTTC.

The chain combines TRBV9 with TRBJ2-2; TRBD2 agrees at 12 bases. CDR3 length: 17 amino acids. With 0 bases clipped from V and 5 bases from J, the junction kept 5 bases outside the gene matches. Germline V lookup: CDR1 SGDLS, CDR2 YYNGEE. In DNA form, the CDR3 reads TGTGCCAGCAGCGTAGCTCGACTAGCGGGAGAAACCGGGGAGCTGTTTTTT. Protein: CASSVARLAGETGELFF.

This clone was seen a few times. This chain links TRBV6-6 with TRBJ2-1; a weak D match, TRBD2 (5 bases). Germline CDR1 and CDR2: MNHNY and SVGAGI (reference sequence). The CDR3 has 13 residues. V was clipped by 6 bases and J by 6 bases, with 12 bases between them. The CDR3 DNA follows: TGTGCCAGCAGGTCCCCCGGGATCAATGAGCAGTTCTTC. Its translation: CASRSPGINEQFF.

CDR3 DNA sequence: TGTGCCTGGAGTGAACAAAGTGGCAATGAGCAGTTCTTC. It is translated as CAWSEQSGNEQFF. The rearrangement links TRBV30 to TRBJ2-1; D gene unclear. V was trimmed by 1 base and J by 6 bases, leaving 10 bases between them. The CDR3 spans 13 residues. In germline, CDR1 is GTSNPN, CDR2 SVGIG (reference sequence). The full variable domain, completed using reference TRBV30 and TRBJ2-1, is SQTIHQWPATLVQPVGSPLSLECTVEGTSNPNLYWYRQAAGRGLQLLFYSVGIGQISSEVPQNLSASRPQDRQFILSSKKLLLSDSGFYLCAWSEQSGNEQFFGPGTRLTVL.

This chain links TRBV19 with TRBJ2-7, with 7 positions matching TRBD1. Trimming cost V 5 bases and J 4 bases; bases outside gene matches: 5. The germline gives CDR1 LNHDA, CDR2 SQIVND (reference sequence). The CDR3 runs 13 residues. The CDR3 DNA follows: TGTGCCAGTAGTTCAGGGGGTTTGTACGAGCAGTACTTC. Translation: CASSSGGLYEQYF.